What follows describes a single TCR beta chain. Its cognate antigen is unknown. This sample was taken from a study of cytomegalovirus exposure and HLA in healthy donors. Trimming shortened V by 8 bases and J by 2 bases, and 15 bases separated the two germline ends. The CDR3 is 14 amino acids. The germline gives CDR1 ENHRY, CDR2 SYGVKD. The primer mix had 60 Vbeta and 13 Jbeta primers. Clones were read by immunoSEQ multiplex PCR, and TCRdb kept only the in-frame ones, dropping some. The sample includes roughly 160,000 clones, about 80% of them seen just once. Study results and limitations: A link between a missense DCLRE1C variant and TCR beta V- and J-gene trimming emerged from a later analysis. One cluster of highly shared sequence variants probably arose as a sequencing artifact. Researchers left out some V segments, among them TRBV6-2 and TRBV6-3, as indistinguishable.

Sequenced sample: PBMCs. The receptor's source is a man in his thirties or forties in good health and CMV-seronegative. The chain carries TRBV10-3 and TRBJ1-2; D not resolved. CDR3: CAIRSAGLNYGYTF. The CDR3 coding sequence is TGTGCCATCCGTTCCGCGGGGTTGAACTATGGCTACACCTTC.